These 5 T cell receptor beta chains share one sample of origin, sequenced in a study of T cell responses to AZD1222 COVID-19 vaccine listed by TCRdb under 2021. The library came from the immunoSEQ multiplex PCR assay. What TCRdb holds here is the immuneACCESS table cut down to in-frame rearrangements. Part of the clones is not present; checked against another copy, under half of the missing clones reflect an unresolved V gene, and the others are unexplained. This sample holds 150,000 to 180,000 clones; less than 90% were observed only once. The top ten clonotypes cover 5.5% of the sample. In the paper's terms, the time point label means: baseline before first vaccination. The sample's treatment or condition label, decoded: meningococcal conjugate vaccine given as trial control. Sequencing was performed on peripheral blood, taken on day 0 of MenACWY control vaccination. The receptor set was obtained from an adult in good health.

The gene calls are TRBV20-1 and TRBJ1-5; 10 nucleotides align to TRBD1. V lost 3 bases, J lost 2 bases, and 4 bases stayed unmatched. Germline values: CDR1 DFQATT, CDR2 SNEGSKA (reference sequence). The CDR3 consists of 15 residues. CDR3 sequence: CSASTGTGGNQPQHF. The CDR3 DNA reads as TGCAGTGCTAGTACCGGGACAGGGGGCAATCAGCCCCAGCATTTT.

The V gene is TRBV28, the J gene TRBJ1-1, with D perhaps TRBD1 (5 bases). Trimming removed 6 bases at V and 0 bases at J, with 17 bases between. The CDR3 consists of 16 residues. Germline lookup yields CDR1 MDHEN and CDR2 SYDVKM. CDR3 DNA: TGTGCCAGCAGCGGGACGTGGGGAAGTATGAACACTGAAGCTTTCTTT. Translating gives CASSGTWGSMNTEAFF.

J is TRBJ1-4 and V is TRBV7-2; the D gene is possibly TRBD1 (5 bases). The CDR3 covers 15 residues. Deletions cut 4 bases from V and 7 bases from J, with 16 bases between. Germline V gives CDR1 SGHTA, CDR2 FQGNSA. This CDR3 reads CASSWGGVRGEKLFF. CDR3 sequence (DNA): TGTGCCAGCAGCTGGGGCGGGGTACGCGGTGAAAAACTGTTTTTT.

This clone was found a few times. The rearrangement links TRBV7-9 to TRBJ1-1, with TRBD1 as a possible D gene (5 bases). CDR1 and CDR2 from the germline V gene are SEHNR and FQNEAQ (reference sequence). This CDR3 has 14 amino acids. V was cut by 2 bases and J by 1 base, with 8 bases left in between. For the CDR3, the DNA is TGTGCCAGCAGCTTACAGGGAGGGAACACTGAAGCTTTCTTT. It codes for CASSLQGGNTEAFF.

This chain joins TRBV30 and TRBJ1-5; D not resolved. The CDR3 consists of 12 residues. Per germline, CDR1 GTSNPN and CDR2 SVGIG (reference sequence). Trimming pared 0 bases from V and 7 bases from J, leaving 7 bases between. DNA of the CDR3: TGTGCCTGGAGTGTTGTTGGCCAGCCCCAGCATTTT. It translates to CAWSVVGQPQHF.